The next 20 T cell receptor beta chains were all read from a single sample in a study of shared clonotypes between healthy human individuals. The protocol was immunoSEQ multiplex PCR, while the TCRdb copy is restricted to in-frame clones and leaves out a portion. The repertoire includes hundreds of thousands of clones, roughly 94% of them detected once, and roughly 24% sits in the top ten. CD45RO-negative cells were positively selected for CCR7, leaving out terminally differentiated effector memory CD45RA+ cells. Sequenced: naive CD8+ T cells sorted from blood. Receptor source: a man between 25 and 39 years old in good health.

The chain carries TRBV9 and TRBJ2-7; tentatively, D is TRBD1 (6 bases). Trimming took 4 bases from V and 5 from J, leaving 10 bases between them. The CDR3 is made up of 12 amino acids. Germline V gene data show CDR1 as SGDLS and CDR2 as YYNGEE. The CDR3 loop is CASSLTGNEQYF. In nucleotides, the CDR3 is TGTGCCAGCAGCTTAACAGGGAACGAGCAGTACTTC.

V usage is TRBV7-9 and J usage is TRBJ1-1; D remains unclear. The germline V and J ends were trimmed by 6 bases and 1 base, with 15 bases remaining between them. This CDR3 contains 15 residues. The germline V gene has CDR1 SEHNR and CDR2 FQNEAQ (reference sequence). The CDR3 reads CASRSPRPANTEAFF. DNA for the CDR3: TGTGCCAGCAGATCTCCCAGGCCTGCGAACACTGAAGCTTTCTTT.

This clone has only one observation. The CDR3 region is CASMGDRDVYEQYF. In nucleotides, the CDR3 is TGTGCCAGCATGGGGGACAGGGACGTTTACGAGCAGTACTTC. The chain uses TRBV6-5 and TRBJ2-7; 9 bases line up with TRBD1. The CDR3 loop spans 14 amino acids. The ends lost 7 bases at V and 4 bases at J; junction bases unmatched: 8. Germline-derived CDR1 and CDR2 are MNHEY and SVGAGI.

In this sample, this clone turned up once. The V and J genes are TRBV29-1 and TRBJ2-5; 11 bases agree with TRBD2. The CDR3 runs 16 residues. Trimming cost V 6 bases and J 4 bases; bases outside gene matches: 13. Germline lookup yields CDR1 SQVTM and CDR2 ANQGSEA. CDR3 sequence reads: CSVMGTSGRTSETQYF. The CDR3 DNA reads TGCAGCGTCATGGGGACTAGCGGAAGAACCTCAGAGACCCAGTACTTC.

The chain is built from TRBV7-9 and TRBJ2-7; D unclear. V shed 7 bases and J shed 6 bases, with 10 bases lying between them. CDR1 is SEHNR and CDR2 is FQNEAQ in the germline V gene (reference sequence). The CDR3 consists of 11 residues. CDR3 residues: CASTKGGEQYF. The CDR3 region has the DNA TGTGCCAGCACCAAAGGCGGCGAGCAGTACTTC.

The chain is built from TRBV19 and TRBJ2-7; D could derive from TRBD1 or TRBD2 (7 bases each). There are 15 residues in the CDR3. Germline CDR1 LNHDA, CDR2 SQIVND (reference sequence). The ends were cut back, 3 bases at V and 6 bases at J, with 18 bases in the middle. CDR3 bases: TGTGCCAGTAGTATGTCTGACAGGGAGGGGATCGAGCAGTACTTC. Translating it yields CASSMSDREGIEQYF.

The chain recombines TRBV5-1 with TRBJ2-1; 9 bases line up with TRBD2. V lost 3 bases and J lost 7; bases outside the gene matches: 8. There are 15 residues in the CDR3. Per germline, CDR1 SGHRS and CDR2 YFSETQ. The CDR3 DNA follows: TGCGCCAGCAGCTCGGGGACTAGCTTCCGAAATGAGCAGTTCTTC. Its protein is CASSSGTSFRNEQFF.

The V and J genes are TRBV5-1 and TRBJ2-7, with 8 bases identical to TRBD1. This CDR3 is 16 amino acids long. Germline V gene sequence: CDR1 SGHRS, CDR2 YFSETQ. Germline trimming cut 2 bases from V and 4 bases from J; bases unmatched to any gene: 11. This CDR3 reads CASSLGAGRGQYEQYF. For the CDR3, the DNA is TGCGCCAGCAGCTTAGGCGCGGGCAGGGGGCAATACGAGCAGTACTTC.

V usage is TRBV28 and J usage is TRBJ2-1; D possibly corresponds to TRBD1 (5 bases). The CDR3 contains 15 residues. Germline V lookup: CDR1 MDHEN, CDR2 SYDVKM. Trimming shortened V by 3 bases and J by 4 bases, and 13 bases separated the two germline ends. This chain's CDR3 is CASSLGQGEYNEQFF. The CDR3 nucleotides are TGTGCCAGCAGTTTGGGGCAGGGCGAGTACAATGAGCAGTTCTTC.

The chain has TRBV5-5 and TRBJ2-3; tentatively, D is TRBD1 (5 bases). Trimming pared 4 bases from V and 2 bases from J, leaving 14 bases between. Germline loops: CDR1 SGHKS, CDR2 YYEKEE (reference sequence). The CDR3 sequence is 15 residues long. The CDR3, as DNA: TGTGCCAGCAGCCCGGAGACAGTTCTCACAGATACGCAGTATTTT. Translated: CASSPETVLTDTQYF.

This rearrangement joins TRBV10-2 to TRBJ1-2; D possibly corresponds to TRBD1 (6 bases). Trimming shortened V by 0 bases and J by 13 bases, and 15 bases separated the two germline ends. CDR3 size: 13 residues. Germline CDR1 and CDR2: WSHSY and SAAADI. For the CDR3, the DNA is TGCGCCAGCAGTGAGTCGGAACAGGGCCGCCTCACCTTC. This sequence encodes CASSESEQGRLTF.

V and J are TRBV6-5 and TRBJ1-1, with 9 bases matching TRBD1. CDR1 and CDR2 (germline): MNHEY, SVGAGI. V trimming: 2 bases; J trimming: 1 base; junction bases outside the gene matches: 2. CDR3 length: 15 amino acids. In nucleotides, the CDR3 is TGTGCCAGCAGTTACGGGGGACAGGGGAACACTGAAGCTTTCTTT. Translating gives CASSYGGQGNTEAFF.

The chain carries TRBV6-5 and TRBJ1-5; D not certain. With 1 base removed from V and 7 bases from J, the gap between germline ends came to 8 bases. Germline V CDR1 and CDR2: MNHEY, SVGAGI. This CDR3 is built from 13 residues. The CDR3 coding sequence is TGTGCCAGCAGTTACTTGAACGGGCAGCCCCAGCATTTT. Amino acid sequence: CASSYLNGQPQHF.

The chain combines TRBV4-2 with TRBJ1-1; D unclear. The CDR3 extends over 14 amino acids. CDR1 and CDR2 (germline): LGHNA, YNFKEQ. V gave up 4 bases and J gave up 1 base, with 10 bases separating them. CDR3 sequence (DNA): TGTGCCAGCAGCCCGGGATGGACGAACACTGAAGCTTTCTTT. This encodes CASSPGWTNTEAFF.

The chain combines TRBV7-8 with TRBJ2-7, with 10 nucleotides matching TRBD2. In germline, CDR1 is SGHVS, CDR2 FQNEAQ. The CDR3 extends over 14 amino acids. Trimming took 5 bases from V and 5 from J; bases not matched to a gene: 6. The CDR3 DNA sequence: TGTGCCAGCAGCCCCCTAGCGGGGGCCCACGAGCAGTACTTC. This translates into CASSPLAGAHEQYF.

The chain recombines TRBV6-5 with TRBJ2-5; 7 nucleotides line up with TRBD2. Germline V gene data show CDR1 as MNHEY and CDR2 as SVGAGI. The CDR3 spans 15 residues. After removal of 7 bases from V and 2 bases from J, the junction contained 10 bases not matched to a gene. Here the CDR3 reads CASIIVREGQETQYF. The CDR3 nucleotides read TGTGCCAGCATCATAGTAAGGGAGGGACAAGAGACCCAGTACTTC.

As for this clone: Other DNA sequences in the same sample also yield this CDR3. In DNA form, the CDR3 reads TGTGCCAGTAGTATTTCGGGACAGGGCTACGAGCAGTACTTC. Protein product: CASSISGQGYEQYF. This sequence joins TRBV19 and TRBJ2-7; 9 bases align to TRBD1. V trimming: 3 bases; J trimming: 3 bases; junction bases outside the gene matches: 3. The CDR3 has 14 residues. The germline gives CDR1 LNHDA, CDR2 SQIVND (reference sequence). Supplemented by reference TRBV19 and TRBJ2-7, the full variable domain reads DGGITQSPKYLFRKEGQNVTLSCEQNLNHDAMYWYRQDPGQGLRLIYYSQIVNDFQKGDIAEGYSVSREKKESFPLTVTSAQKNPTAFYLCASSISGQGYEQYFGPGTRLTVT.

This clone was observed once. V is TRBV5-4 and J is TRBJ2-7; unclear D gene. Germline CDR1 reads SGHNT; CDR2 reads YYREEE (reference sequence). The CDR3 contains 12 residues. V was cut by 4 bases and J by 6 bases, with 11 bases left in between. The DNA for the CDR3 is TGTGCCAGCAGCCTCGGCTCGAGCGAGCAGTACTTC. Translation gives CASSLGSSEQYF.

The genes are TRBV30 and TRBJ2-5, with 10 bases that match TRBD2. Germline values: CDR1 GTSNPN, CDR2 SVGIG (reference sequence). J lost 2 bases, V lost 4 bases, and 22 bases had no gene match. The CDR3 runs 20 residues. CDR3 DNA: TGTGCCTGGAAAGCGTACGCCACTAGCGGGAAACCCATGGGGCAAGAGACCCAGTACTTC. Protein product: CAWKAYATSGKPMGQETQYF.

The genes are TRBV5-4 and TRBJ2-1; D is ambiguous. The germline V gene encodes CDR1 SGHNT and CDR2 YYREEE (reference sequence). Trimming took off 1 base at V and 8 bases at J, with 4 bases between the two ends. The CDR3 consists of 11 residues. The CDR3, as DNA: TGTGCCAGCAGCTTGTTGGATGAGCAGTTCTTC. Encoded protein: CASSLLDEQFF.